This T cell receptor (beta chain) was obtained from a study of blood T cell repertoires in COVID-19. This CDR3 comprises 14 residues. The V segment lost 0 bases and the J segment 13 bases; nucleotides outside the gene matches: 7. Germline values: CDR1 SGHKS, CDR2 YYEKEE (reference sequence). Sequencing used immunoSEQ multiplex PCR; TCRdb keeps in-frame clones, though not all of them. Counted here are 250,000 to 350,000 clones, 84% occurring once; the ten biggest clones make up around 1.6%. Sequenced sample: peripheral blood. The chain uses TRBV5-5 and TRBJ2-3; the match to TRBD2 covers 11 bases. The sequence derives from a human donor with COVID-19, enrolled during active disease. The donor label of this sample is uncertain. The CDR3 here is CASSLAGTSGSEYF. CDR3 nucleotide sequence: TGTGCCAGCAGCTTGGCGGGGACTAGCGGATCGGAGTATTTT. The entire variable domain, with the rest obtained from reference TRBV5-5 and TRBJ2-3, is as follows: DAGVTQSPTHLIKTRGQQVTLRCSPISGHKSVSWYQQVLGQGPQFIFQYYEKEERGRGNFPDRFSARQFPNYSSELNVNALLLGDSALYLCASSLAGTSGSEYFGPGTRLTVL.